Shown below are 21 T cell receptor beta chains from a single sample sequenced in a study of T-cell memory formation after mild COVID-19. TCRdb re-analysed the 5' RACE reads in MiXCR, keeping a single row per CDR3 protein. Of some 180,000 distinct CDR3 sequences in the sample, about a fifth were seen once. Sequencing was done on a sample of PBMCs or a T cell subset sorted from them (not recorded which). The receptors come from a man aged 18 to 30 who had mild COVID-19 (a few samples of this study predate the infection). Cell type and time point are not known.

J is TRBJ1-6 and V is TRBV2; perhaps TRBD1 as D (5 bases). Trimming stripped 7 bases from V and 8 bases from J, with 12 bases between. Germline CDR1 and CDR2: SNHLY and FYNNEI. The CDR3 totals 13 residues. The CDR3 spells CASTLRGYSPLHF. In DNA, the CDR3 is TGTGCCAGCACGTTGAGGGGATATTCACCCCTCCACTTT. Variable domain in full (rest from reference TRBV2 and TRBJ1-6): EPEVTQTPSHQVTQMGQEVILRCVPISNHLYFYWYRQILGQKVEFLVSFYNNEISEKSEIFDDQFSVERPDGSNFTLKIRSTKLEDSAMYFCASTLRGYSPLHFGNGTRLTVT.

This clonotype has a handful of counts. V gene TRBV29-1 combines with J gene TRBJ2-5; D gene unclear. Germline V gene data show CDR1 as SQVTM and CDR2 as ANQGSEA. This CDR3 comprises 11 residues. V gave up 3 bases and J gave up 0 bases, with 2 bases separating them. The CDR3 DNA follows: TGCAGCGTTGAGGACCAAGAGACCCAGTACTTC. Translating gives CSVEDQETQYF.

The V call is TRBV5-5, the J call TRBJ1-5, with 8 bases identical to TRBD1. V trimming: 5 bases; J trimming: 9 bases; junction bases outside the gene matches: 16. Germline V lookup: CDR1 SGHKS, CDR2 YYEKEE (reference sequence). This CDR3 has 16 residues. Here the CDR3 DNA reads TGTGCCAGCAGGCCGACAGGGACAGGCCCGCTGTGGCCCCAGCATTTT. Translated: CASRPTGTGPLWPQHF.

The chain uses TRBV6-5 and TRBJ1-1, with a possible D match to TRBD1 (5 bases). Germline CDR1 MNHEY, CDR2 SVGAGI. This CDR3 is 13 amino acids long. The V gene lost 5 bases and the J gene lost 6 bases, with 13 bases spanning the gap. The CDR3 coding sequence is TGTGCCAGCAGTGGCCCCGGGGCAGCTGAAGCTTTCTTT. It codes for CASSGPGAAEAFF.

This chain connects TRBV4-1 to TRBJ2-5, with a weak D call TRBD2 (6 bases). The CDR3 spans 14 residues. CDR1 is MGHRA, CDR2 YSYEKL, per germline. V was clipped by 4 bases and J by 0 bases, with 9 bases between them. Written as DNA, the CDR3 is TGCGCCAGCAGCCTCCGGGACTACCAAGAGACCCAGTACTTC. It yields the protein CASSLRDYQETQYF.

This clonotype was picked up a small number of times. This chain connects TRBV7-9 to TRBJ2-3, with 9 bases fitting TRBD2. With V trimmed by 8 bases and J by 4 bases, 10 bases remained unmatched. This CDR3 has 15 amino acids. Looked up from germline, CDR1 is SEHNR and CDR2 is FQNEAQ (reference sequence). The CDR3 coding sequence is TGTGCCAGCGGCCTAGCGGGGCTATTGGCAGATACGCAGTATTTT. Translation: CASGLAGLLADTQYF.

This clonotype appeared a few times. V is TRBV19 and J is TRBJ2-7, with 8 bases lining up with TRBD2. CDR1 is LNHDA and CDR2 is SQIVND in the germline V gene (reference sequence). The CDR3 runs 15 residues. J lost 4 bases, V lost 1 base, and 6 bases had no gene match. The DNA of the CDR3 is TGTGCCAGTAGTATAGGCCCAGCGGGGGCGTACGAGCAGTACTTC. Amino acids: CASSIGPAGAYEQYF.

In this sample, this clonotype turned up many times. The rearrangement joins TRBV5-1 to TRBJ2-3; TRBD2 agrees at 8 bases. Germline V lookup: CDR1 SGHRS, CDR2 YFSETQ. The length of the CDR3 is 19 residues. V trimming: 6 bases; J trimming: 0 bases; junction bases outside the gene matches: 18. CDR3 nucleotide sequence: TGCGCCAGCACCCCCCGGTGGGGTAGCGGGGTTTTAAGCACAGATACGCAGTATTTT. Translation: CASTPRWGSGVLSTDTQYF. Looking up the rest from reference TRBV5-1 and TRBJ2-3 gives the full variable domain: KAGVTQTPRYLIKTRGQQVTLSCSPISGHRSVSWYQQTPGQGLQFLFEYFSETQRNKGNFPGRFSGRQFSNSRSEMNVSTLELGDSALYLCASTPRWGSGVLSTDTQYFGPGTRLTVL.

This clonotype was seen repeatedly, ten times or more. CDR3 coding DNA: TGTGCCAGCAGGTGGGGAAGGGAGGTCGGCGAGCAGTACTTC. Translated, it gives CASRWGREVGEQYF. V and J are TRBV7-2 and TRBJ2-7; D perhaps matches TRBD2 (6 bases). CDR3 length: 14 residues. From germline, CDR1 is SGHTA and CDR2 FQGNSA. V was shortened by 6 bases and J by 6 bases, with 18 bases between the two germline ends. Using reference TRBV7-2 and TRBJ2-7 for the parts outside the CDR3, the full variable domain is GAGVSQSPSNKVTEKGKDVELRCDPISGHTALYWYRQSLGQGLEFLIYFQGNSAPDKSGLPSDRFSAERTGGSVSTLTIQRTQQEDSAVYLCASRWGREVGEQYFGPGTRLTVT.

This clonotype was seen only a few times. The J gene is TRBJ1-1, the V gene TRBV20-1, with D hard to call. V lost 5 bases and J lost 1, with 8 bases in between. This CDR3 spans 12 amino acids. The germline V gene encodes CDR1 DFQATT and CDR2 SNEGSKA (reference sequence). The DNA for the CDR3 is TGCAGTGCTGTTAGAGGGAACACTGAAGCTTTCTTT. Its translation: CSAVRGNTEAFF.

The rearrangement uses TRBV7-2 and TRBJ1-4; maybe TRBD1 (5 bases). V lost 3 bases to trimming and J lost 5 bases, with 10 bases between them. The germline V gene has CDR1 SGHTA and CDR2 FQGNSA. The CDR3 is made up of 14 amino acids. The CDR3 coding sequence is TGTGCCAGCAGCTTCGTAGAGGGGAATGAAAAACTGTTTTTT. Its protein product is CASSFVEGNEKLFF.

The chain links TRBV7-2 to TRBJ1-5, with D perhaps TRBD1 (5 bases). The CDR3 runs to 15 residues. Trimming took off 1 base at V and 4 bases at J, with 11 bases between the two ends. Germline CDR1 SGHTA, CDR2 FQGNSA. The CDR3: CASSLVSDMNQPQHF. CDR3 DNA: TGTGCCAGCAGCTTAGTATCGGACATGAATCAGCCCCAGCATTTT.

The J gene is TRBJ1-5, the V gene TRBV28; D is possibly TRBD1 (5 bases). Germline V lookup: CDR1 MDHEN, CDR2 SYDVKM. Trimming left V 3 bases short and J 7 bases short, with 13 bases between. The CDR3 length is 14 residues. The CDR3 loop is CASSFTWGVQPQHF. The CDR3 coding sequence is TGTGCCAGCAGTTTCACCTGGGGGGTGCAGCCCCAGCATTTT.

The rearrangement joins TRBV5-1 to TRBJ2-3, with TRBD2 identical over 15 bases. The CDR3 sequence is 15 residues long. J lost 6 bases, V lost 4 bases, and 3 bases had no gene match. Germline lookup yields CDR1 SGHRS and CDR2 YFSETQ. CDR3 coding DNA: TGCGCCAGCAGCACGGGACTAGCGGGGGGCGATACGCAGTATTTT. Protein product: CASSTGLAGGDTQYF.

This clonotype showed up just a few times. J is TRBJ1-1 and V is TRBV4-1, with a tentative D call TRBD1 (6 bases). This CDR3 has 13 amino acids. The V end lost 7 bases, the J end lost 4 bases, and 13 bases lay between the germline ends. Germline V CDR1 and CDR2: MGHRA, YSYEKL. The CDR3, as DNA: TGCGCCAGCAAGAGGGGGGCGAGCACTGAAGCTTTCTTT. It yields the protein CASKRGASTEAFF.

The chain recombines TRBV6-5 with TRBJ1-2; D not resolved. Germline CDR1 is MNHEY and CDR2 is SVGAGI. V was trimmed by 2 bases and J by 2 bases, leaving 6 bases between them. The CDR3 has 13 residues. This CDR3 is CASSYGPNYGYTF. The CDR3 nucleotides read TGTGCCAGCAGTTACGGACCCAACTATGGCTACACCTTC.

In nucleotides, the CDR3 is TGTGCCAGCAGACCCTACTTGGGGGCCAAAAACATTCAGTACTTC. Amino acids: CASRPYLGAKNIQYF. This rearrangement joins TRBV6-5 to TRBJ2-4; the D is unclear. The V gene's germline CDR1 is MNHEY and CDR2 SVGAGI. V lost 6 bases and J lost 1, with 13 bases in between. The CDR3 consists of 15 residues.

The CDR3 protein is CASSPGWANEQFF. CDR3 DNA sequence: TGTGCCAGCAGCCCGGGGTGGGCCAATGAGCAGTTCTTC. This sequence joins TRBV5-6 and TRBJ2-1; D perhaps matches TRBD2 (5 bases). The germline V and J ends were trimmed by 4 bases and 6 bases, with 11 bases remaining between them. Germline CDR1 and CDR2: SGHDT and YYEEEE. CDR3 length equals 13 residues.

V usage is TRBV2 and J usage is TRBJ2-7; D is possibly TRBD1 or TRBD2 (6 bases each). The germline V and J ends were trimmed by 7 bases and 4 bases, with 20 bases remaining between them. From germline, CDR1 is SNHLY and CDR2 FYNNEI. This CDR3 contains 15 residues. The DNA for the CDR3 is TGTGCCAGCACCCGGGGGTGGGGGCAGGCGTACGAGCAGTACTTC. Encoded protein: CASTRGWGQAYEQYF.

The chain combines TRBV4-1 with TRBJ2-5; 16 positions match TRBD2. The CDR3 sequence is 17 residues long. V dropped 1 base and J dropped 5; count of bases not matched to a gene: 4. The germline V gene has CDR1 MGHRA and CDR2 YSYEKL. CDR3 region: CASSQGGTSGGAETQYF. For the CDR3, the DNA is TGCGCCAGCAGCCAAGGCGGGACTAGCGGGGGGGCGGAGACCCAGTACTTC.

This clonotype has more than one count but fewer than ten. This chain connects TRBV30 to TRBJ2-5, with D maybe TRBD1 (6 bases). Trimming removed 3 bases from V and 1 base from J, with 9 bases in between. There are 13 residues in the CDR3. The germline V gene encodes CDR1 GTSNPN and CDR2 SVGIG (reference sequence). Written as DNA, the CDR3 is TGTGCCTGGAGGCAGGGGACCCAAGAGACCCAGTACTTC. It specifies CAWRQGTQETQYF.